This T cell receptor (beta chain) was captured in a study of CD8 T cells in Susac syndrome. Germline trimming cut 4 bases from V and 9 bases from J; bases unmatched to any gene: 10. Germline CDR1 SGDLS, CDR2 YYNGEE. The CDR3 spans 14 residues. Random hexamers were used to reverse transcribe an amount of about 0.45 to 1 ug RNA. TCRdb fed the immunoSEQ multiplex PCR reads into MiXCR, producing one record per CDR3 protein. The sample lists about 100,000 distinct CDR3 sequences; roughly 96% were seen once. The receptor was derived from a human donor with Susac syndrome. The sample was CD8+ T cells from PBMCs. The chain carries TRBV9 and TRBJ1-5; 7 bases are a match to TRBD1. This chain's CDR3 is CASSPQGGGTPQHF. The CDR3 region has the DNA TGTGCCAGCAGCCCCCAGGGAGGGGGCACGCCCCAGCATTTT.